This TCR beta chain was recovered during a study of blood T cell repertoires in COVID-19. Study overall: The United States, Italy and Spain were the sources of the acute and convalescent COVID-19 samples. Nucleic acid was either cDNA or gDNA, and it came from T cells, B-cell-depleted T cells, or PBMCs.

Methods used by the authors: Reference gene primer amplification in the assay estimated nucleated cell counts. TCRdb keeps only in-frame clones here, not all; method: immunoSEQ multiplex PCR. That table gives V, J and clone size, and the DNA gave D and trimming. Altogether approximately 110,000 clones are present, roughly 70% being singletons, with the ten largest covering around 0.9%. Germline V CDR1 and CDR2: LGHNT, FRNRAP. With 3 bases clipped from V and 2 bases from J, the junction kept 1 base outside the gene matches. The CDR3 extends over 15 amino acids. This clone has a handful of counts. Sequenced material: peripheral blood. The J gene is TRBJ2-6, the V gene TRBV12-5; 7 bases are a match to TRBD1. The sequence was obtained from a human donor with acute or convalescent COVID-19. The donor label of this sample is uncertain. This CDR3 is CASGFQGAGANVLTF. The DNA for the CDR3 is TGTGCTAGTGGTTTTCAGGGGGCTGGGGCCAACGTCCTGACTTTC. The full variable domain, rest sourced from reference TRBV12-5 and TRBJ2-6, is DARVTQTPRHKVTEMGQEVTMRCQPILGHNTVFWYRQTMMQGLELLAYFRNRAPLDDSGMPKDRFSAEMPDATLATLKIQPSEPRDSAVYFCASGFQGAGANVLTFGAGSRLTVL.